Following are 9 T cell receptor beta chains from one sample sequenced in a study of T-cell memory formation after mild COVID-19. MiXCR, run by TCRdb on the 5' RACE reads, gives a single entry per CDR3 protein. Among about 610,000 distinct CDR3 sequences, roughly 17% were seen once, and the ten largest hold roughly 7.8%. Sample: PBMCs or a T cell subset sorted from them (not recorded which). These receptors all stem from an adult woman who had mild COVID-19 (a few samples of this study predate the infection). Cell type and time point are not known.

This clonotype was detected ten times or more. This chain uses TRBV5-1 with TRBJ2-5; no clear D gene. The V gene lost 2 bases and the J gene lost 5 bases, with 7 bases spanning the gap. Per germline, CDR1 SGHRS and CDR2 YFSETQ. The CDR3 runs to 12 residues. DNA for the CDR3: TGCGCCAGCAGCTTCAATAGGGAGACCCAGTACTTC. Translated: CASSFNRETQYF.

J is TRBJ2-6 and V is TRBV5-1; D gene ambiguous. Germline V gene data show CDR1 as SGHRS and CDR2 as YFSETQ. The V and J ends lost 4 bases and 0 bases respectively, with 8 bases between them. This CDR3 is 15 amino acids long. The CDR3 spells CASSVTASGANVLTF. CDR3 nucleotides: TGCGCCAGCAGCGTAACAGCCTCTGGGGCCAACGTCCTGACTTTC.

The chain employs TRBV6-6 and TRBJ2-5, with D possibly being TRBD2 (7 bases). The V end was cut by 5 bases, the J end by 2 bases, with 21 bases between. Germline V gene lookup returns CDR1 MNHNY and CDR2 SVGAGI (reference sequence). CDR3 size: 17 residues. The CDR3 coding sequence is TGTGCCAGCAGTCCGTGGGGAGGGGGGGTCCGGCAAGAGACCCAGTACTTC. Protein product: CASSPWGGGVRQETQYF.

The CDR3 bases are TGTGCCAGCACGCAAACTCATAACACAGATACGCAGTATTTT. It codes for CASTQTHNTDTQYF. V is TRBV27 and J is TRBJ2-3, with unresolved D. This CDR3 contains 14 residues. Germline CDR1 MNHEY, CDR2 SMNVEV (reference sequence). The ends were cut back, 7 bases at V and 2 bases at J, with 13 bases in the middle.

The chain links TRBV27 to TRBJ2-1, with a tentative D call TRBD1 (5 bases). The CDR3 is 15 residues long. The ends were cut back, 3 bases at V and 7 bases at J, with 16 bases in the middle. Germline V gives CDR1 MNHEY, CDR2 SMNVEV (reference sequence). CDR3 sequence (DNA): TGTGCCAGCAGTTTGTCAGGGTACAAAGAAAATGAGCAGTTCTTC. Residues: CASSLSGYKENEQFF.

The chain has TRBV5-6 and TRBJ2-2; D is perhaps TRBD1 or TRBD2 (5 bases each). Germline V gene sequence: CDR1 SGHDT, CDR2 YYEEEE. The CDR3 has 15 amino acids. V lost 4 bases and J lost 5, with 15 bases in between. CDR3 sequence (DNA): TGTGCCAGCAGCCCGCCTGGGACGGTAACCGGGGAGCTGTTTTTT. Its protein is CASSPPGTVTGELFF.

The CDR3 sequence: CASSLTMSNTEAFF. The CDR3 DNA reads TGCGCCAGCAGCTTGACAATGTCGAACACTGAAGCTTTCTTT. This sequence joins TRBV5-1 and TRBJ1-1; the D is unclear. Per the germline V gene, CDR1 is SGHRS and CDR2 is YFSETQ. The V end was cut by 1 base, the J end by 1 base, with 8 bases between. CDR3 length: 14 amino acids. Drawing the rest from reference TRBV5-1 and TRBJ1-1, the complete variable domain is KAGVTQTPRYLIKTRGQQVTLSCSPISGHRSVSWYQQTPGQGLQFLFEYFSETQRNKGNFPGRFSGRQFSNSRSEMNVSTLELGDSALYLCASSLTMSNTEAFFGQGTRLTVV.

The rearrangement uses TRBV18 and TRBJ2-1; 8 nucleotides match TRBD2. J gave up 0 bases and V 0 bases, and 16 bases lay outside the gene matches. This CDR3 is built from 21 residues. Germline CDR1 is KGHSH and CDR2 is LQKENI. The CDR3 is CASSPPIQAGASHSSYNEQFF. CDR3 bases: TGTGCCAGCTCACCACCGATCCAAGCGGGGGCCTCTCACAGCTCCTACAATGAGCAGTTCTTC.

The CDR3 DNA sequence: TGCAGTGCTAGGAGCGGGCAGGATGGCTACACCTTC. Protein: CSARSGQDGYTF. This chain uses TRBV20-1 with TRBJ1-2; D gene unclear. The V gene's germline CDR1 is DFQATT and CDR2 SNEGSKA (reference sequence). The CDR3 loop spans 12 amino acids. V was clipped by 3 bases and J by 6 bases, with 11 bases between them.